The entry below gives a single T cell receptor (beta chain) sequence along with its context. This clone came up a few times. Its recognized antigen is unknown. No quality values exist for individual bases; no much larger clone is one base distant. The collaborating institutions used their own protocols to collect whole blood in K2EDTA tubes. For TCRbeta analysis, collaborators shipped samples as frozen whole blood, isolated PBMCs, or DNA extracted from either of those sample types. The CDR3, cysteine through phenylalanine, is 17 amino acids long. Here the CDR3 DNA is all that survives: 51 bases in frame from base 1. CDR1 SGHVS and CDR2 FQNEAQ were looked up in the germline V gene. After removal of 1 base from V and 2 bases from J, the junction retains 5 bases not matched to a gene. This sample is drawn from a study of blood T cell repertoires in COVID-19 (dated by TCRdb to about 2020). Background on the whole study: The collaborator samples originated in the United States, Italy and Spain and spanned the acute and convalescent phases of COVID-19. The repertoires were released in a freely available public database meant as a resource for research on the immune response to SARS-CoV-2. Where available, HLA class I and class II types were obtained from metadata supplied by the sample provider rather than from assay-based typing. Subjects who had been exposed to COVID-19, were actively infected with it, or had recovered from it provided the deeply sampled blood TCRbeta repertoires that made up the dataset. The prospective study material was composed of cDNA or gDNA derived from T cells, B-cell-depleted T cells, or PBMCs. Nearly every sample came with metadata listing a de-identified subject ID, COVID-19 status, age in years and sex. Samples were obtained from the ongoing ImmuneRACE study (first 160 participants) and from 1,254 subjects provided by 6 global collaborators. Overall study results and their limits: The quantity of clinical and demographic metadata differed by source and by participant and was supplied without curation.

The immunoSEQ Assay, a bias-controlled multiplex PCR, was used to amplify TCRbeta CDR3 regions from genomic DNA. The published analysis was carried out like this. The number of nucleated cells in each sample was estimated from the amplification of reference gene primers within the assay. Sequence reads were collapsed and filtered to measure the absolute abundance of every unique TCRbeta CDR3 rearrangement. For each sample, productive Simpson clonality was calculated as the square root of Simpson's diversity index across productive rearrangements. TCRdb carries this immuneACCESS record with in-frame sequences only. Its versions omit some clonotypes, under half of them owing to an unresolved V gene in the studies checked, with the rest unexplained. V and J calls plus clone size are reproduced from that table; the DNA served to infer D and trimming. A total of tens of thousands of clones appear in this sample, 75% to 90% of them only once. The ten largest account for over 0.95% of the sample.

This receptor was identified in a human donor in a cohort sampled during active COVID-19. Recombination linked TRBV7-8 to TRBJ2-2, with TRBD2 identical over 9 junction bases. Sequencing was done on a sample of peripheral blood. The CDR3 region reads CASSLESSGINTGELFF. The DNA reads TGTGCCAGCAGCTTAGAATCTAGCGGGATTAACACCGGGGAGCTGTTTTTT. Reference TRBV7-8 and TRBJ2-2 genes cover what lies past the CDR3, so the full variable domain is GAGVSQSPRYKVAKRGQDVALRCDPISGHVSLFWYQQALGQGPEFLTYFQNEAQLDKSGLPSDRFFAERPEGSVSTLKIQRTQQEDSAVYLCASSLESSGINTGELFFGEGSRLTVL.